The present T cell receptor (beta chain) was sequenced within a study of T cell changes during pregnancy in multiple sclerosis. Germline loops: CDR1 MNHEY, CDR2 SVGAGI. V shed 0 bases and J 1 base; nucleotides not matched to a gene: 2. The CDR3 consists of 15 residues. Method: immunoSEQ multiplex PCR; TCRdb's copy keeps in-frame clones and lacks some. The table includes tens of thousands of clones, around 92% detected once. The sequencing used peripheral blood, collected in the third trimester of pregnancy. The V gene is TRBV6-5, the J gene TRBJ2-7; TRBD1 agrees at 8 bases. This clonotype was sampled from a female donor in good health, enrolled as a control in a pregnancy study. Here the CDR3 DNA reads TGTGCCAGCAGTTACTCCACAGGGGGGTCCTACGAGCAGTACTTC. Encoded protein: CASSYSTGGSYEQYF.